This passage covers 17 T cell receptor beta chains from one sample sequenced in a study of OX40 agonist ivuxolimab in advanced cancers. Clones were sequenced by immunoSEQ multiplex PCR, and TCRdb holds only the in-frame ones, with some missing. The sample records roughly 23,000 clones, roughly 90% being singletons. Source: CD4+ or CD8+ T cells sorted from blood, taken in a trial of the OX40 agonist ivuxolimab. These receptors all come from an adult with an advanced solid tumor such as melanoma, head and neck, liver or kidney cancer.

This clone showed up just once. The chain links TRBV7-9 to TRBJ2-7; TRBD2 is a possible D gene (5 bases). The CDR3 contains 12 residues. Germline values: CDR1 SEHNR, CDR2 FQNEAQ (reference sequence). The V end lost 3 bases, the J end lost 3 bases, and 6 bases lay between the germline ends. The DNA of the CDR3 is TGTGCCAGCAGCTTGGGAGACTACGAGCAGTACTTC. This gives the protein CASSLGDYEQYF.

This rearrangement joins TRBV2 to TRBJ2-2, with 9 bases matching TRBD1. Germline CDR1 reads SNHLY; CDR2 reads FYNNEI. V lost 6 bases, J lost 0 bases, and 20 bases stayed unmatched. The CDR3 sequence is 21 residues long. The CDR3 loop is CASRASPGQGAYLPNTGELFF. CDR3 in DNA: TGTGCCAGCAGGGCAAGTCCGGGACAGGGAGCGTACCTCCCGAACACCGGGGAGCTGTTTTTT. The variable domain in full, with the rest retrieved from reference TRBV2 and TRBJ2-2, is EPEVTQTPSHQVTQMGQEVILRCVPISNHLYFYWYRQILGQKVEFLVSFYNNEISEKSEIFDDQFSVERPDGSNFTLKIRSTKLEDSAMYFCASRASPGQGAYLPNTGELFFGEGSRLTVL.

J is TRBJ1-5 and V is TRBV28, with 8 nucleotides matching TRBD1. Germline V gives CDR1 MDHEN, CDR2 SYDVKM. The CDR3 extends over 16 amino acids. J gave up 3 bases and V 5 bases, and 9 bases lay outside the gene matches. The CDR3 loop is CASSPFDRGPNQPQHF. As DNA, the CDR3 is TGTGCCAGCAGTCCCTTTGACAGGGGACCCAATCAGCCCCAGCATTTT. The variable domain in full, completed from reference TRBV28 and TRBJ1-5, reads DVKVTQSSRYLVKRTGEKVFLECVQDMDHENMFWYRQDPGLGLRLIYFSYDVKMKEKGDIPEGYSVSREKKERFSLILESASTNQTSMYLCASSPFDRGPNQPQHFGDGTRLSIL.

The V call is TRBV4-1, the J call TRBJ2-6; perhaps TRBD2 as D (6 bases). The CDR3 runs to 16 residues. V lost 0 bases and J lost 2, with 8 bases in between. The germline CDR1 and CDR2 sequences are MGHRA and YSYEKL. The CDR3 nucleotides read TGCGCCAGCAGCCAAGAGGAGGGGACTGGGGCCAACGTCCTGACTTTC. As protein: CASSQEEGTGANVLTF.

The chain combines TRBV27 with TRBJ2-3; D is unresolved. Per the germline V gene, CDR1 is MNHEY and CDR2 is SMNVEV (reference sequence). Trimming pared 6 bases from V and 4 bases from J, leaving 14 bases between. There are 14 residues in the CDR3. Here the CDR3 reads CASSRLMAADTQYF. CDR3 in DNA: TGTGCCAGCAGCCGCCTGATGGCGGCAGATACGCAGTATTTT.

This rearrangement joins TRBV7-9 to TRBJ2-1; the match to TRBD1 covers 9 bases. Germline V gene sequence: CDR1 SEHNR, CDR2 FQNEAQ (reference sequence). This CDR3 is 17 amino acids long. V was clipped by 4 bases and J by 3 bases; unmatched bases: 10. The CDR3 nucleotides read TGTGCCAGCAGCTCGTCCTACAGGGGGCGTTTCTACAATGAGCAGTTCTTC. Translated: CASSSSYRGRFYNEQFF. Together with reference TRBV7-9 and TRBJ2-1, the CDR3 gives the full variable domain: DTGVSQNPRHKITKRGQNVTFRCDPISEHNRLYWYRQTLGQGPEFLTYFQNEAQLEKSRLLSDRFSAERPKGSFSTLEIQRTEQGDSAMYLCASSSSYRGRFYNEQFFGPGTRLTVL.

With respect to this clone: The junction does not match germline at one end; this may be a read error. V and J are TRBV15 and TRBJ1-1; tentative D call: TRBD1 (5 bases). Looked up from germline, CDR1 is LNHNV and CDR2 is YYDKDF (reference sequence). The CDR3 loop spans 12 amino acids. The CDR3 bases are TGTGCCACCAGCGGAGACAGCCCTGAAGCTTTCTTT. Encoded protein: CATSGDSPEAFF.

V and J are TRBV13 and TRBJ2-3; the match to TRBD2 covers 9 bases. Germline loops: CDR1 PRHDT, CDR2 FYEKMQ (reference sequence). After removal of 5 bases from V and 3 bases from J, the junction contained 9 bases not matched to a gene. The CDR3 is 16 amino acids. As DNA, the CDR3 is TGTGCCAGCAGCCGGGCCGGCGGGGGGGCGACAGATACGCAGTATTTT. This translates into CASSRAGGGATDTQYF. The full variable domain, with the rest looked up from reference TRBV13 and TRBJ2-3, is AAGVIQSPRHLIKEKRETATLKCYPIPRHDTVYWYQQGPGQDPQFLISFYEKMQSDKGSIPDRFSAQQFSDYHSELNMSSLELGDSALYFCASSRAGGGATDTQYFGPGTRLTVL.

J is TRBJ2-1 and V is TRBV29-1, with TRBD2 matching over 7 bases. The CDR3 is 16 residues long. With V trimmed by 0 bases and J by 4 bases, 9 bases remained unmatched. Germline CDR1 is SQVTM and CDR2 is ANQGSEA. CDR3 in DNA: TGCAGCGTTGAAGATTCTGAGCGGGGAGCATACAATGAGCAGTTCTTC. Protein product: CSVEDSERGAYNEQFF.

The rearrangement links TRBV19 to TRBJ1-5, with D unresolved. Trimming pared 9 bases from V and 4 bases from J, leaving 13 bases between. Germline-derived CDR1 and CDR2 are LNHDA and SQIVND (reference sequence). This CDR3 has 13 amino acids. Here the CDR3 DNA reads TGTGCCAGCCGTCCTTTCAATAATCAGCCCCAGCATTTT. Amino acids: CASRPFNNQPQHF.

This clone was seen more than once but under ten times. The chain has TRBV2 and TRBJ1-5, with TRBD1 matching 9 bases. CDR3 length equals 16 residues. Germline V CDR1 and CDR2: SNHLY, FYNNEI. V shed 4 bases, J shed 3 bases, and the junction held 7 bases outside the gene matches. The CDR3 DNA is TGTGCCAGCAGTGCGGACAGGGGAGACATCAATCAGCCCCAGCATTTT. This translates into CASSADRGDINQPQHF.

This clone has a handful of counts. The rearrangement joins TRBV29-1 to TRBJ2-1; D is possibly TRBD2 (5 bases). CDR3 size: 15 residues. Germline V CDR1 and CDR2: SQVTM, ANQGSEA. Deletions cut 1 base from V and 0 bases from J, with 10 bases between. The DNA for the CDR3 is TGCAGCGTTGAAGGGACTTTTGGCTCCTACAATGAGCAGTTCTTC. Its translation: CSVEGTFGSYNEQFF.

The chain joins TRBV4-1 to TRBJ2-7; 7 bases align to TRBD1. The germline gives CDR1 MGHRA, CDR2 YSYEKL. V shed 4 bases and J 0 bases; nucleotides not matched to a gene: 9. The CDR3 runs to 16 residues. CDR3 sequence reads: CASSLQTGLSSYEQYF. The CDR3 nucleotides read TGCGCCAGCAGCCTTCAGACAGGGCTAAGCTCCTACGAGCAGTACTTC.

This clone appeared once. CDR3 sequence reads: CSVEEDSGSSYEQYF. In DNA form, the CDR3 reads TGCAGCGTTGAAGAAGATTCGGGGAGCTCCTACGAGCAGTACTTC. This sequence joins TRBV29-1 and TRBJ2-7; a possible D gene is TRBD2 (5 bases). This CDR3 has 15 amino acids. Germline CDR1 and CDR2: SQVTM and ANQGSEA. Between the trimmed V and J ends, which lost 0 bases and 0 bases, there was a span of 12 bases.

V is TRBV7-9 and J is TRBJ1-2, with no clear D. This CDR3 has 13 amino acids. Per the germline V gene, CDR1 is SEHNR and CDR2 is FQNEAQ (reference sequence). V was pared by 1 base and J by 5 bases, with 8 bases between. CDR3 DNA: TGTGCCAGCAGCTTAGGTCCCAAGTATGGCTACACCTTC. Translated: CASSLGPKYGYTF.

V usage is TRBV13 and J usage is TRBJ2-1; TRBD1 matches at 10 bases. The CDR3 is made up of 15 amino acids. Trimming removed 4 bases from V and 4 bases from J; junction bases left unmatched: 4. CDR1 is PRHDT and CDR2 is FYEKMQ in the germline V gene (reference sequence). The CDR3 bases are TGTGCCAGCAGCTCCCGGGACAGGGGTTACAATGAGCAGTTCTTC. This translates into CASSSRDRGYNEQFF.

The chain carries TRBV25-1 and TRBJ2-5; no firm D call. The end of the DNA aligns better with TRBJ2-7, so the J call may be wrong. Germline CDR1 MGHDK, CDR2 SYGVNS. The CDR3 totals 14 residues. Here the CDR3 reads CASSEFENYYEQYF. The CDR3 DNA is TGTGCCAGCAGTGAATTTGAGAATTACTACGAGCAGTACTTC.